A selection of T cell receptor beta chains follows, all from one sample in a study of blood T cell repertoires in COVID-19. The assay was immunoSEQ multiplex PCR, and TCRdb's table has in-frame clones only and misses some. This sample carries fewer than 200,000 clones, approximately 86% of them seen once, and the ten largest clones take 8% to 10%. The sample consisted of peripheral blood. Receptor source: a man aged 50-59 years with active or convalescent COVID-19. Each CDR3 is given with its conserved first and last residue. Each record gives: CDR3 DNA, CDR3 protein, J gene, D gene, V gene, clone size. D genes are given only for firm matches. Clone size, where shown, is once, few, many, or a class for clones that have expanded.

CDR3 DNA: TGTGCCAGCTCACCAGGGGCAGGAGTAGGCCCTAACTATGGCTACACCTTC
CDR3 protein: CASSPGAGVGPNYGYTF
J gene: TRBJ1-2
D gene: .
V gene: TRBV18
clone size: .

CDR3 DNA: TGTGCCAGCAGCTTAAGGACAGGGGCTAATGAAAAACTGTTTTTT
CDR3 protein: CASSLRTGANEKLFF
J gene: TRBJ1-4
D gene: TRBD1
V gene: TRBV5-4
clone size: .

CDR3 DNA: TGTGCCACCAGCAGAGAGGGACACGTATACCATTTT
CDR3 protein: CATSREGHVYHF
J gene: TRBJ1-5
D gene: .
V gene: TRBV15
clone size: .

CDR3 DNA: TGTGCCAGCAGTTACTTGGACAGAGTATTCTATGGCTACACCTTC
CDR3 protein: CASSYLDRVFYGYTF
J gene: TRBJ1-2
D gene: .
V gene: TRBV6-5
clone size: .

CDR3 DNA: TGCGCCAGCAGTGAGGAAAAGGGGACAGGGGATTGGACTGAAGCTTTCTTT
CDR3 protein: CASSEEKGTGDWTEAFF
J gene: TRBJ1-1
D gene: TRBD1
V gene: TRBV10-1
clone size: .

CDR3 DNA: TGCAGCGTACGACAGGGGGTCCACCAAGAGACCCAGTACTTC
CDR3 protein: CSVRQGVHQETQYF
J gene: TRBJ2-5
D gene: TRBD1
V gene: TRBV29-1
clone size: .

CDR3 DNA: TGTGCCAGCAGCCAACGCTACGAGCAGTACTTC
CDR3 protein: CASSQRYEQYF
J gene: TRBJ2-7
D gene: .
V gene: TRBV3-1/TRBV3-2
clone size: .

CDR3 DNA: TGTGCCAGCAGCAGCAGGCAGGGTGGCACTGAAGCTTTCTTT
CDR3 protein: CASSSRQGGTEAFF
J gene: TRBJ1-1
D gene: .
V gene: TRBV7-2
clone size: once

CDR3 DNA: TGTGCCAGCAGATCCGGGACAGGATCCGAGCAGTACTTC
CDR3 protein: CASRSGTGSEQYF
J gene: TRBJ2-7
D gene: TRBD1
V gene: TRBV27
clone size: .

CDR3 DNA: TGTGCCAGCATGGGACAGCTAAACACTGAAGCTTTCTTT
CDR3 protein: CASMGQLNTEAFF
J gene: TRBJ1-1
D gene: TRBD1
V gene: TRBV25-1
clone size: .

CDR3 DNA: TGTGCCAGCAGCCAAGATCGAAAGGGGCCATCCCCCGGCTATGGCTACACCTTC
CDR3 protein: CASSQDRKGPSPGYGYTF
J gene: TRBJ1-2
D gene: .
V gene: TRBV3-1/TRBV3-2
clone size: once

CDR3 DNA: TGTGCCAGTAGTAGCCAAAGAGGGGGTGTGGGGGAAAAACTGTTTTTT
CDR3 protein: CASSSQRGGVGEKLFF
J gene: TRBJ1-4
D gene: .
V gene: TRBV19
clone size: .

CDR3 DNA: TGTGCCAGCAGCCAAGTGCGGAGCACCATATATTTT
CDR3 protein: CASSQVRSTIYF
J gene: TRBJ1-3
D gene: .
V gene: TRBV3-1/TRBV3-2
clone size: .

CDR3 DNA: TGCGCCAGCAGCTACCCCCGGGACACCAAATCGGCGGCGGGGGGCAACACCGGGGAGCTGTTTTTT
CDR3 protein: CASSYPRDTKSAAGGNTGELFF
J gene: TRBJ2-2
D gene: TRBD2
V gene: TRBV5-1
clone size: .

CDR3 DNA: TGTGCCAGCAGTTTGGGAGGGTTGAACACTGAAGCTTTCTTT
CDR3 protein: CASSLGGLNTEAFF
J gene: TRBJ1-1
D gene: .
V gene: TRBV27
clone size: few

CDR3 DNA: TGTGCTAGTGGTTTGGGGGACAGGGGGTTAAATGAAAAACTGTTTTTT
CDR3 protein: CASGLGDRGLNEKLFF
J gene: TRBJ1-4
D gene: TRBD1
V gene: TRBV12-5
clone size: few

CDR3 DNA: TGTGCCAGCAGCTTAGCGACAGGGTTAAGTGGCTACACCTTC
CDR3 protein: CASSLATGLSGYTF
J gene: TRBJ1-2
D gene: TRBD1
V gene: TRBV11-2
clone size: .

CDR3 DNA: TGTGCCAGCAGCAGGACAGGGAATTTCGGTGGCTACACCTTC
CDR3 protein: CASSRTGNFGGYTF
J gene: TRBJ1-2
D gene: TRBD1
V gene: TRBV9
clone size: once

CDR3 DNA: TGTGCCAGCAGTACGTTAGCCAGGGCCCATCAGCCCCAGCATTTT
CDR3 protein: CASSTLARAHQPQHF
J gene: TRBJ1-5
D gene: .
V gene: TRBV6-5
clone size: .

CDR3 DNA: TGCGCCAGCAGCCAAACAACTGAAGCTTTCTTT
CDR3 protein: CASSQTTEAFF
J gene: TRBJ1-1
D gene: .
V gene: TRBV5-1
clone size: .

CDR3 DNA: TGCGCCAGCAGCTTGGAGGGACATCCCAAAGAGACCCAGTACTTC
CDR3 protein: CASSLEGHPKETQYF
J gene: TRBJ2-5
D gene: .
V gene: TRBV5-1
clone size: .

CDR3 DNA: TGCGCCAGCAGCCAAGAACAGGGCAATGAGCAGTTCTTC
CDR3 protein: CASSQEQGNEQFF
J gene: TRBJ2-1
D gene: .
V gene: TRBV4-3
clone size: .

CDR3 DNA: TGTGCCAGCAGTTCCCTGGCGGGGGGGCTTAATGAGCAGTTCTTC
CDR3 protein: CASSSLAGGLNEQFF
J gene: TRBJ2-1
D gene: TRBD2
V gene: TRBV27
clone size: .